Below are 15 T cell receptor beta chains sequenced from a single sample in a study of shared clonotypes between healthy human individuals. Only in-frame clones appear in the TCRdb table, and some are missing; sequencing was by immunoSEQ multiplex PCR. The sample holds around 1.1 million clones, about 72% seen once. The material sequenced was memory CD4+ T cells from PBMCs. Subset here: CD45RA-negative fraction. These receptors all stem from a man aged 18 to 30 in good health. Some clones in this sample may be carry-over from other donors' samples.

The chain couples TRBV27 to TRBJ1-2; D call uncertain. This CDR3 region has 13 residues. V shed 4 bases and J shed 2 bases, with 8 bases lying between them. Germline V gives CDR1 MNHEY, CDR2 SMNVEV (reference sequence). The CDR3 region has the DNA TGTGCCAGCAGTTCCGGCAGGAACTATGGCTACACCTTC. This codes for CASSSGRNYGYTF.

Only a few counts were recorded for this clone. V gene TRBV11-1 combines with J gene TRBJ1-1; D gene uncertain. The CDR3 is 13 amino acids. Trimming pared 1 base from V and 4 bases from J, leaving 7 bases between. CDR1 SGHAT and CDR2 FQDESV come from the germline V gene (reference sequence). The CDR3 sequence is CASSLDRATEAFF. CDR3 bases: TGTGCCAGCAGCTTAGATCGGGCCACTGAAGCTTTCTTT.

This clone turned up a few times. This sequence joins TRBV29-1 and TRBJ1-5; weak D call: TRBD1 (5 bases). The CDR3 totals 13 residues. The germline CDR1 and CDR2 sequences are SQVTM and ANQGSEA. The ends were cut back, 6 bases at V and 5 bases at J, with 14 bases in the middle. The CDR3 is CSVADRLDQPQHF. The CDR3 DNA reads TGCAGCGTGGCTGACAGATTGGATCAGCCCCAGCATTTT.

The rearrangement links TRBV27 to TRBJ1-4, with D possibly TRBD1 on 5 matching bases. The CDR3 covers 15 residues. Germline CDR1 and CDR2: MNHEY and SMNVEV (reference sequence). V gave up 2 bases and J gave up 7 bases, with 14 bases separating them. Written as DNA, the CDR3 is TGTGCCAGCAGTTTAATGGCAGGGAAGACTGAAAAACTGTTTTTT. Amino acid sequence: CASSLMAGKTEKLFF.

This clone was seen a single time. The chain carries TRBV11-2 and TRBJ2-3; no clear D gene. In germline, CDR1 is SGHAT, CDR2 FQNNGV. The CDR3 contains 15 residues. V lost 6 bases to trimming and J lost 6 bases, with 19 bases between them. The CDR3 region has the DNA TGTGCCAGCAGTCCCCTGGCAGCCCCTTCGGATACGCAGTATTTT. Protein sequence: CASSPLAAPSDTQYF.

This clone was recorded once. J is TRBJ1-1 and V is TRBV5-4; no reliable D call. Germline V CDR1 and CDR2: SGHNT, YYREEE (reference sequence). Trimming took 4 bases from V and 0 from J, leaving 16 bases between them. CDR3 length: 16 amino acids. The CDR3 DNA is TGTGCCAGCAGCCACTTGGGGAGATCCATGAACACTGAAGCTTTCTTT. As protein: CASSHLGRSMNTEAFF.

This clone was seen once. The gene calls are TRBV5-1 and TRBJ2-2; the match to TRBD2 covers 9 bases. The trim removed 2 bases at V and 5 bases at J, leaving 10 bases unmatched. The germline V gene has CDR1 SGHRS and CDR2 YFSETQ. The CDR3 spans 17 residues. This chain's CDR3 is CASSFEGLAGSTGELFF. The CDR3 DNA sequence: TGCGCCAGCAGCTTCGAGGGGCTAGCGGGAAGTACCGGGGAGCTGTTTTTT.

The CDR3 sequence: CATSPRPSSYEQYF. The CDR3 nucleotides read TGTGCCACCAGCCCGCGTCCCAGCTCCTACGAGCAGTACTTC. The chain carries TRBV15 and TRBJ2-5; D gene ambiguous. Judging by the DNA end, TRBJ2-7 fits better; the J call may be wrong. CDR1 is LNHNV and CDR2 is YYDKDF in the germline V gene (reference sequence). The CDR3 covers 14 residues.

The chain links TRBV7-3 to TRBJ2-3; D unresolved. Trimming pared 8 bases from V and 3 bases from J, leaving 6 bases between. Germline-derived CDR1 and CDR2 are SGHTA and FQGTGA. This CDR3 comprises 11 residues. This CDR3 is CASQETDTQYF. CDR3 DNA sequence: TGTGCCAGCCAAGAAACAGATACGCAGTATTTT.

The DNA for the CDR3 is TGTGCCACCAGCAGACCCCCCACAGGGTTTTACGAGCAGTACTTC. It codes for CATSRPPTGFYEQYF. The chain combines TRBV15 with TRBJ2-7; maybe TRBD1 (6 bases). This CDR3 contains 15 residues. V shed 2 bases and J shed 4 bases, with 15 bases lying between them. Germline lookup yields CDR1 LNHNV and CDR2 YYDKDF (reference sequence).

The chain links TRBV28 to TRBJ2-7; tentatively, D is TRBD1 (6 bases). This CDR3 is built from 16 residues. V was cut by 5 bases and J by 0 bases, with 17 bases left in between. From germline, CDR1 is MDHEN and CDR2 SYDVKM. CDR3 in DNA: TGTGCCAGCAGTAGGGGGAAGGACACCAGCTCCTACGAGCAGTACTTC. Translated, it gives CASSRGKDTSSYEQYF.

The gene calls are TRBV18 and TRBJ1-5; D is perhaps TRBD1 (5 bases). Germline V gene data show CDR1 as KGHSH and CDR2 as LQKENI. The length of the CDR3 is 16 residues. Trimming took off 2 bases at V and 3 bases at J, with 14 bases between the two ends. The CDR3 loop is CASSPTYMGDNQPQHF. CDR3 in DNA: TGTGCCAGCTCACCAACTTATATGGGGGACAATCAGCCCCAGCATTTT.

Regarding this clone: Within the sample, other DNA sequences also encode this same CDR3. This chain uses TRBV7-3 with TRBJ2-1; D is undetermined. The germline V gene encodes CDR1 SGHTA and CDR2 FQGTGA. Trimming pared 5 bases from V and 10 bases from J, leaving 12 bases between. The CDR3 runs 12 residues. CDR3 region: CASSPNRNEQFF. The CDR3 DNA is TGTGCCAGCAGCCCCAACCGGAACGAGCAGTTCTTC.

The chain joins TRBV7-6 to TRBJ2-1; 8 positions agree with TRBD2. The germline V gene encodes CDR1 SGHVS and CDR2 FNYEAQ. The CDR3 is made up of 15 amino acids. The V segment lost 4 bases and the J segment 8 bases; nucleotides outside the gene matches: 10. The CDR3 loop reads CASSSGLGRTDEQFF. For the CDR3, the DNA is TGTGCCAGCAGCTCGGGACTAGGCCGGACGGATGAGCAGTTCTTC.

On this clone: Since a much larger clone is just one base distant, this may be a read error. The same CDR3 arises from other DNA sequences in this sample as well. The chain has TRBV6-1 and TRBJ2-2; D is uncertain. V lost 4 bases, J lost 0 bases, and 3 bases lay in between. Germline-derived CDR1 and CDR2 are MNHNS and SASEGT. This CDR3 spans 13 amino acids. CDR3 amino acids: CASSGTNTGELFF. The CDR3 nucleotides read TGTGCCAGCAGTGGGACGAACACCGGGGAGCTGTTTTTT.